Included here is one TCR beta chain sequence, with context. Its target is unknown. The CDR3 has 13 amino acids. V lost 8 bases to trimming and J lost 4 bases; unmatched junction nucleotides: 5. The germline CDR1 and CDR2 sequences are SNHLY and FYNNEI. Preparation of the TCRbeta library involved a method that used unique molecular identifiers. TCRdb called the PCR reads again in MiXCR, with one record for every CDR3 protein. The sample records about 870,000 distinct CDR3 sequences, around 17% being singletons. This entry is derived from a study of T-cell reconstitution after alpha-beta-depleted transplantation in children. General study points: Alpha-beta T cells about two months after transplant reportedly derived from several hundred expanded graft clones. It was newly produced T cells that mostly accounted for T-cell counts and diversity one year after transplant. Surviving recipient T cells and intrathymic progenitors accounted for some patients' high TCRbeta diversity at day 60.

The chain joins TRBV2 to TRBJ2-7; TRBD2 agrees at 10 bases. This clonotype was obtained from a male patient between 5 and 17 years old who had a stem cell transplant for acute lymphoblastic leukemia, so the T cells may come from the graft donor. This sample comprised PBMCs, mostly from graft donor cells, obtained 360 days after TCRalphabeta/CD19-depleted stem cell transplant. This CDR3 reads CASRSGREYEQYF. Written as DNA, the CDR3 is TGTGCCAGCCGGAGCGGGAGGGAATACGAGCAGTACTTC.